The 9 T cell receptor beta chains below were found in one sample sequenced in a study of glioma-infiltrating T cells after dendritic cell vaccination. Time point of the sample: after dendritic cell vaccination, including at tumor progression/relapse. The method was immunoSEQ multiplex PCR; TCRdb's version includes in-frame clones alone and lacks a portion of them. The repertoire holds about 87,000 clones, over 80% seen once, with less than 7.5% in the top ten. Specimen: blood, collected after dendritic cell vaccination. These receptors came from a human donor with glioblastoma.

CDR3 amino acids: CASSQAGRGNEQFF. CDR3 nucleotide sequence: TGCGCCAGCAGCCAGGCAGGGAGGGGGAATGAGCAGTTCTTC. The chain employs TRBV4-1 and TRBJ2-1, with a tentative D call TRBD2 (7 bases). This CDR3 contains 14 residues. CDR1 MGHRA and CDR2 YSYEKL come from the germline V gene. V was clipped by 3 bases and J by 7 bases, with 13 bases between them.

V and J are TRBV12-5 and TRBJ2-5; 13 bases map to TRBD2. The CDR3 has 16 amino acids. V lost 1 base, J lost 8 bases, and 7 bases stayed unmatched. CDR1 and CDR2 from the germline V gene are LGHNT and FRNRAP. The chain's CDR3 is CASGLALTSGGPTQYF. The CDR3 region has the DNA TGTGCTAGTGGTTTGGCCTTGACTAGCGGGGGGCCTACCCAGTACTTC. The variable domain in full, with the rest retrieved from reference TRBV12-5 and TRBJ2-5, is DARVTQTPRHKVTEMGQEVTMRCQPILGHNTVFWYRQTMMQGLELLAYFRNRAPLDDSGMPKDRFSAEMPDATLATLKIQPSEPRDSAVYFCASGLALTSGGPTQYFGPGTRLLVL.

This chain joins TRBV9 and TRBJ2-1; 8 bases agree with TRBD2. This CDR3 region has 17 residues. Looked up from germline, CDR1 is SGDLS and CDR2 is YYNGEE. With 4 bases clipped from V and 4 bases from J, the junction kept 13 bases outside the gene matches. This chain's CDR3 is CASSPAASGGLYNEQFF. As DNA, the CDR3 is TGTGCCAGCAGCCCCGCTGCGAGCGGGGGTTTATACAATGAGCAGTTCTTC.

The J gene is TRBJ1-6, the V gene TRBV25-1, with 8 bases aligning to TRBD1. The CDR3 sequence is 14 residues long. V dropped 8 bases and J dropped 5; count of bases not matched to a gene: 5. CDR1 and CDR2 (germline): MGHDK, SYGVNS. CDR3 DNA sequence: TGTGCCAGCCGAGGACAGGGCGATAATTCACCCCTCCACTTT. This translates into CASRGQGDNSPLHF.

The V and J genes are TRBV29-1 and TRBJ2-5, with D perhaps matching TRBD2 (6 bases). The CDR3 sequence is 13 residues long. Germline CDR1 reads SQVTM; CDR2 reads ANQGSEA. V was trimmed by 3 bases and J by 4 bases, leaving 12 bases between them. CDR3 DNA sequence: TGCAGCGTTGAGTCGGGAGTTATAGAGACCCAGTACTTC. Protein: CSVESGVIETQYF.

This clone came up once. The V call is TRBV2, the J call TRBJ1-5, with no clear D. The V gene lost 10 bases and the J gene lost 3 bases, with 10 bases spanning the gap. The germline V gene encodes CDR1 SNHLY and CDR2 FYNNEI. CDR3 length: 12 residues. CDR3 sequence (DNA): TGTGCCACCCGAGGGTCCAATCAGCCCCAGCATTTT. It yields the protein CATRGSNQPQHF.

The V and J genes are TRBV15 and TRBJ1-1, with 7 nucleotides matching TRBD1. V gave up 5 bases and J gave up 4 bases; unmatched junction bases: 4. From germline, CDR1 is LNHNV and CDR2 YYDKDF (reference sequence). The CDR3 runs to 13 residues. The CDR3 spells CATSLRGSTEAFF. For the CDR3, the DNA is TGTGCCACCAGCCTCAGGGGGAGCACTGAAGCTTTCTTT.

The chain uses TRBV5-4 and TRBJ2-3; a weak D match, TRBD2 (5 bases). Between the trimmed V and J ends, which lost 4 bases and 2 bases, there was a span of 11 bases. The CDR3 covers 14 residues. Germline V gene sequence: CDR1 SGHNT, CDR2 YYREEE (reference sequence). The CDR3 sequence: CASSPGLATDTQYF. CDR3 DNA: TGTGCCAGCAGCCCCGGACTTGCCACAGATACGCAGTATTTT.

The chain couples TRBV4-2 to TRBJ1-1; 9 bases align to TRBD1. The CDR3 contains 16 residues. Germline lookup yields CDR1 LGHNA and CDR2 YNFKEQ. Trimming cost V 0 bases and J 6 bases; bases outside gene matches: 8. The CDR3 sequence is CASSQDTGGKGPEAFF. The CDR3 bases are TGTGCCAGCAGCCAAGATACAGGGGGCAAAGGCCCTGAAGCTTTCTTT.